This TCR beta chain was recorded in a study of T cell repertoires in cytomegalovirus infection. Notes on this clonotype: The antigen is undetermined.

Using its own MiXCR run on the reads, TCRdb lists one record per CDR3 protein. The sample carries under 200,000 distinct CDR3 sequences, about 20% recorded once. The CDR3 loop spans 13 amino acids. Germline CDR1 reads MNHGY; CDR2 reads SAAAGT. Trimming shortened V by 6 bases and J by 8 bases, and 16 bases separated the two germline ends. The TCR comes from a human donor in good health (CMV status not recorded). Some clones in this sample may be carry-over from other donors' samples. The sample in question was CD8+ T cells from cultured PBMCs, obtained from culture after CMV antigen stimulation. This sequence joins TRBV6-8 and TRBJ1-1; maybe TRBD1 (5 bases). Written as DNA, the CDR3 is TGTGCCAGCAGAGCGATGGGGGGGGTCGAAGCTTTCTTT. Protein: CASRAMGGVEAFF.